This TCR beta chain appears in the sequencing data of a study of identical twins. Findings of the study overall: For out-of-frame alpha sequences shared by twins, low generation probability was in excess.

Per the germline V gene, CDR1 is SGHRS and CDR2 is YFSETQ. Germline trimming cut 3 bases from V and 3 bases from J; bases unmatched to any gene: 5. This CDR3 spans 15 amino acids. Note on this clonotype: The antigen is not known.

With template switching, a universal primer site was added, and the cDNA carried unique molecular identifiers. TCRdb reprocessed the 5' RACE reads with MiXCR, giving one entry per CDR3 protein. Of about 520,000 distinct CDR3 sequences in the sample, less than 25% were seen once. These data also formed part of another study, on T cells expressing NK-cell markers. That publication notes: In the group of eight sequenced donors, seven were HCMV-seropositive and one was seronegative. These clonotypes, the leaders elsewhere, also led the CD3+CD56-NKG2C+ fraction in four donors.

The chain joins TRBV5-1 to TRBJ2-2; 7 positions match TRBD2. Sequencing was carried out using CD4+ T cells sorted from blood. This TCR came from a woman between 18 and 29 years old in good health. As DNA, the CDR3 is TGCGCCAGCAGCTCTCAGCGGGACTACACCGGGGAGCTGTTTTTT. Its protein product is CASSSQRDYTGELFF.